A single count supports the clone carrying this T cell receptor (beta chain). TCRdb analysed the PCR reads with MiXCR anew, one entry per CDR3 protein. Of some 84,000 distinct CDR3 sequences detected, around 50% appear once; the ten largest clones hold 13% to 15%. CDR3 length equals 16 residues. Germline CDR1 and CDR2: SGHAT and FQNNGV. The junction had 5 bases not matched to a gene; V was cut back by 1 base and J by 5 bases. The data belong to a study of CDR3 diversity in severe acne. The sequence was collected from a male donor in good health, without acne. The sequencing input was blood. The chain couples TRBV11-2 to TRBJ1-1; TRBD1 aligns across 12 bases. In nucleotides, the CDR3 is TGTGCCAGCAGCTTAGTGCCGGGACAGGGGGCGACTGAAGCTTTCTTT. Protein: CASSLVPGQGATEAFF.